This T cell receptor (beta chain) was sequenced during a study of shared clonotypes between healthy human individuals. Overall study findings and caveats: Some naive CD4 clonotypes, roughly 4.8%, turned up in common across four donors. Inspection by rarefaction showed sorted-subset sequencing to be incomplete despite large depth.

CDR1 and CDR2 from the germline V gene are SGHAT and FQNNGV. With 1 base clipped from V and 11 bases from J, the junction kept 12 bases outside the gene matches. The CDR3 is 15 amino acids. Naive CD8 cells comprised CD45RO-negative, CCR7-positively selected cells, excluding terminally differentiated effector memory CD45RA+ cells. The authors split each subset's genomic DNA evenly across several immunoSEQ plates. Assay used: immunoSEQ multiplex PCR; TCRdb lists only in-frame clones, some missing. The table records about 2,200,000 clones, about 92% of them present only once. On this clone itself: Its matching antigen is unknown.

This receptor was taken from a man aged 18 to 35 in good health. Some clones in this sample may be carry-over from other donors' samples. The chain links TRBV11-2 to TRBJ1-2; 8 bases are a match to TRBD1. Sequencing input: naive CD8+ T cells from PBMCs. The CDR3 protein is CASSLVYGQGARYTF. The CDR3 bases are TGTGCCAGCAGCTTAGTGTATGGGCAGGGGGCTCGGTACACCTTC.